Listed below are T cell receptor beta chains from one sample, sequenced in a study of blood T cell repertoires in COVID-19. This table comes from immunoSEQ multiplex PCR, and its TCRdb copy is limited to in-frame clones, with some not included. The sample consists of about 180,000 clones, roughly 82% of them appearing once. Specimen: PBMCs or T cells enriched from blood (not recorded which). Receptors originate from a woman between 25 and 40 years old who had recovered from COVID-19. Both conserved end residues are trimmed from each CDR3.

TRBV5-5	TRBJ2-7	ASSPGLAGGPSYEQY
TRBV7-9	TRBJ2-1	ASSFRDSNYNEQF
TRBV28	TRBJ2-7	ASSQTEYEQY
TRBV2	TRBJ2-2	ASSPDRNTGELF
TRBV5-6	TRBJ2-1	ASHPRTSGIPYNEQF
TRBV21-1	TRBJ1-4	ASAKGGASEKLF
TRBV5-6	TRBJ2-7	ASSLGLPGEQY
TRBV5-1	TRBJ2-7	ASSLVGYSSSYEQY
TRBV3-1/TRBV3-2	TRBJ2-7	ASSQKERGEQY
TRBV30	TRBJ2-7	AWSVSRVGEQY
TRBV27	TRBJ1-1	ASSLSISAEAF
TRBV19	TRBJ2-1	ASSMVDSYNEQF
TRBV11-2	TRBJ2-7	ASSLVDYGEQY
TRBV6-4	TRBJ1-6	ASSEGQGNSPLH
TRBV28	TRBJ2-7	ASSFWGQGYYEQY
TRBV5-1	TRBJ2-2	ASRDDTGELF
TRBV19	TRBJ2-1	ASMGQGTSNEQF
TRBV20-1	TRBJ2-7	SAPTRGEQY
TRBV14	TRBJ1-1	ASSPSRQNTEAF
TRBV6-5	TRBJ2-5	ASSRQRQETQY
TRBV6-2/TRBV6-3	TRBJ2-6	ASSPLYFSGANVLT
TRBV27	TRBJ2-2	ASSFTSGNTGELF
TRBV25-1	TRBJ2-3	ASRSADTQY
TRBV7-2	TRBJ1-2	ASSLAPPTGLGVYGYT
TRBV5-4	TRBJ2-6	ASSFSDTLSGANVLT
TRBV6-5	TRBJ2-7	ASSYVGGGREQY
TRBV4-1	TRBJ2-7	ASSLGGLPSYEQY